This T cell receptor beta chain was identified in a study of OX40 agonist ivuxolimab in advanced cancers. Background on the study: Subjects had a mean age of around 63 years, with a range of 23 to 79; less than 90% were male.

Sequencing used immunoSEQ multiplex PCR; TCRdb keeps in-frame clones, though not all of them. This sample carries about 46,000 clones, 82% of them seen once, and the ten largest clones take 1.5% to 2%. Sequencing used CD4+ or CD8+ T cells sorted from blood, obtained in a trial of the OX40 agonist ivuxolimab. This clonotype originated in an adult with an advanced solid tumor such as melanoma, head and neck, liver or kidney cancer.

The CDR3 DNA reads as TGTGCCAGCAGCTCTCCTTCGACAGCCACCTCCTACGAGCAGTACTTC. It yields the protein CASSSPSTATSYEQYF. The gene calls are TRBV7-9 and TRBJ2-7; D is possibly TRBD1 (5 bases). V was shortened by 4 bases and J by 0 bases, with 16 bases between the two germline ends. The CDR3 is 16 residues long. CDR1 is SEHNR, CDR2 FQNEAQ, per germline (reference sequence). The full variable domain, with the rest looked up from reference TRBV7-9 and TRBJ2-7, is DTGVSQNPRHKITKRGQNVTFRCDPISEHNRLYWYRQTLGQGPEFLTYFQNEAQLEKSRLLSDRFSAERPKGSFSTLEIQRTEQGDSAMYLCASSSPSTATSYEQYFGPGTRLTVT.